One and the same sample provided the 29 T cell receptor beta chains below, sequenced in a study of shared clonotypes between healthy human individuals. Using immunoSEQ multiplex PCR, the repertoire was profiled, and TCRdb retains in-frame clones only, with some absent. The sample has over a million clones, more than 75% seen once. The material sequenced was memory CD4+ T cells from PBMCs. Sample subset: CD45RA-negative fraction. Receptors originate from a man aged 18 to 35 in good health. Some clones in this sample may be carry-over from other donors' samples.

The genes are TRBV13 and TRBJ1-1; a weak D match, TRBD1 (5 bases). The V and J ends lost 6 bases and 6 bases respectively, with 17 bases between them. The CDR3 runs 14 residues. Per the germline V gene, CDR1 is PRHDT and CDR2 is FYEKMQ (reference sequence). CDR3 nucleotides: TGTGCCAGCAGTCGTCAAGGGACCGTGTCTGAAGCTTTCTTT. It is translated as CASSRQGTVSEAFF.

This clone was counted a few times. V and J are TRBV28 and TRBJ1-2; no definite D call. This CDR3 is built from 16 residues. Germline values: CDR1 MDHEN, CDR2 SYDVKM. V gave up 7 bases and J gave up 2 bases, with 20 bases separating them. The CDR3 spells CASTPPQRANNYGYTF. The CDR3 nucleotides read TGTGCCAGCACCCCACCCCAGAGGGCCAACAACTATGGCTACACCTTC.

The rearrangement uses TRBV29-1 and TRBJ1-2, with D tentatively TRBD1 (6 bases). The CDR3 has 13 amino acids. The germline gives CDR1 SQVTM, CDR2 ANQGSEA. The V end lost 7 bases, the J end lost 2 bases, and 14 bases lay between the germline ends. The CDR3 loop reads CSARGALNYGYTF. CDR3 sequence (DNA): TGCAGCGCCCGGGGGGCCTTGAACTATGGCTACACCTTC. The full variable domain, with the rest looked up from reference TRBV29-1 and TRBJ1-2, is SAVISQKPSRDICQRGTSLTIQCQVDSQVTMMFWYRQQPGQSLTLIATANQGSEATYESGFVIDKFPISRPNLTFSTLTVSNMSPEDSSIYLCSARGALNYGYTFGSGTRLTVV.

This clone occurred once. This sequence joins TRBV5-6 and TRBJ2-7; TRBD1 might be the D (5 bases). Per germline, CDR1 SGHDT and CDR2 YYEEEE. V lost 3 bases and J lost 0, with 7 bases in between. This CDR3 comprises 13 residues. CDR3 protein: CASSWGRSYEQYF. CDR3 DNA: TGTGCCAGCAGCTGGGGCCGCTCCTACGAGCAGTACTTC.

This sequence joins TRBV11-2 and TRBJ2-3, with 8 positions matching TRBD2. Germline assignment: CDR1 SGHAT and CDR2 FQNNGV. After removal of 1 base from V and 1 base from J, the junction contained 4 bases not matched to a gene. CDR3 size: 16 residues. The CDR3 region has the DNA TGTGCCAGCAGCTTAGGTAGCGGGACCCGCACAGATACGCAGTATTTT. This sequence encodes CASSLGSGTRTDTQYF.

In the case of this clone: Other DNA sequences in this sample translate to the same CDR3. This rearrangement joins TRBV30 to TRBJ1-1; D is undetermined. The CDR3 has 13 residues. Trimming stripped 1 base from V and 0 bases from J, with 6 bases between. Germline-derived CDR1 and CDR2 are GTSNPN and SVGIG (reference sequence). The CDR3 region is CAWSALLNTEAFF. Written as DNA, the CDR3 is TGTGCCTGGAGTGCCCTATTGAACACTGAAGCTTTCTTT.

The CDR3 region has the DNA TGTGCCAGCAGCAGCGGGAATGGGGAGCGTAGCGAGCAGTACTTC. Translated: CASSSGNGERSEQYF. This rearrangement joins TRBV11-3 to TRBJ2-7; TRBD2 matches 7 bases. This CDR3 is 15 amino acids long. CDR1 is SGHNT and CDR2 is YENEEA in the germline V gene. V shed 5 bases and J 6 bases; nucleotides not matched to a gene: 13.

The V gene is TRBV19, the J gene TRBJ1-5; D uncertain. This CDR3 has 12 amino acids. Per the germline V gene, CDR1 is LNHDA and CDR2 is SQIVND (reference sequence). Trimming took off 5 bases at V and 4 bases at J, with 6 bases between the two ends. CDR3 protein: CASSAGNQPQHF. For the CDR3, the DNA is TGTGCCAGTAGTGCCGGTAATCAGCCCCAGCATTTT.

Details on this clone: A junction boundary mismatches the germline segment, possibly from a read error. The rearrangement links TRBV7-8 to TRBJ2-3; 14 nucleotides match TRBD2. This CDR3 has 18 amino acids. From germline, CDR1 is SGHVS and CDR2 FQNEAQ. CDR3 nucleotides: TGTGCCAGCAGCTTAGGAAGACTAGCGGGAGGGGGCACGGATACGCAGTATTTT. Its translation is CASSLGRLAGGGTDTQYF.

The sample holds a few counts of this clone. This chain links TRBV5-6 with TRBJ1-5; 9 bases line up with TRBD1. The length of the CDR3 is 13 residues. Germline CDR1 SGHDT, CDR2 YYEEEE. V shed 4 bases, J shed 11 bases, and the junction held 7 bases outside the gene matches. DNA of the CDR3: TGTGCCAGCAGCCAGGGACAGGGATTGACCCAGCATTTT. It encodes CASSQGQGLTQHF.

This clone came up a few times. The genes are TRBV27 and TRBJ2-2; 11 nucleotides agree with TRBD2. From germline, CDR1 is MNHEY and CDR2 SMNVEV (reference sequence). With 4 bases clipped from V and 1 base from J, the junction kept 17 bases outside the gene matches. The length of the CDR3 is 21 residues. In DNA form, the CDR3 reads TGTGCCAGCAGTTCCCTGCGGCGTGCTAGCGGGAGGCCGGTGAACACCGGGGAGCTGTTTTTT. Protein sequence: CASSSLRRASGRPVNTGELFF.

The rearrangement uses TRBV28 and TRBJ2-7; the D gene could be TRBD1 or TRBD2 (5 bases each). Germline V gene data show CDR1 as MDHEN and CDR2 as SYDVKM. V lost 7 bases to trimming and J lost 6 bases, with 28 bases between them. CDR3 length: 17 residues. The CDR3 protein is CASTALGTGTVRSEQYF. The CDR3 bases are TGTGCCAGCACCGCGCTGGGGACGGGGACGGTGAGGTCCGAGCAGTACTTC.

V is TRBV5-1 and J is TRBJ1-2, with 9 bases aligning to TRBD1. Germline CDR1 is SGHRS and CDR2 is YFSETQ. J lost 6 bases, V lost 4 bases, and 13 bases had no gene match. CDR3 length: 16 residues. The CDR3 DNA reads TGCGCCAGCAGCCCAGCACCCCAGGACAGGGGCAATGGCTACACCTTC. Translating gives CASSPAPQDRGNGYTF.

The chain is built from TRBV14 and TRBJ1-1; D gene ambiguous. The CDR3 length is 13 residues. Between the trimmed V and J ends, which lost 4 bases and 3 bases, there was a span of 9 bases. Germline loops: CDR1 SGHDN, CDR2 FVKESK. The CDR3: CASSLSAYTEAFF. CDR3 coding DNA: TGTGCCAGCAGCCTATCAGCGTACACTGAAGCTTTCTTT.

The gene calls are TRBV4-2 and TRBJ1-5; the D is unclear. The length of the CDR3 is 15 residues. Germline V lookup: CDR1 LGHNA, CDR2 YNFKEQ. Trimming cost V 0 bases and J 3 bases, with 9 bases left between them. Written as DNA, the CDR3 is TGTGCCAGCAGCCAAGATCTAAGGGTCAATCAGCCCCAGCATTTT. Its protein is CASSQDLRVNQPQHF.

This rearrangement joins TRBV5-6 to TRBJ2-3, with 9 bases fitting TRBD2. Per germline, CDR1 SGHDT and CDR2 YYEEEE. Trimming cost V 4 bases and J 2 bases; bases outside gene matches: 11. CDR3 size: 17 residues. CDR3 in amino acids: CASSPKRSGRFTDTQYF. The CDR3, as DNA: TGTGCCAGCAGCCCCAAGAGGAGCGGGAGGTTCACAGATACGCAGTATTTT.

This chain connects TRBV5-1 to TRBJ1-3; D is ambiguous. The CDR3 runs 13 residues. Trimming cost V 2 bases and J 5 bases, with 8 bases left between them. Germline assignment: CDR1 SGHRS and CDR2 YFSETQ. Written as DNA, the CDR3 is TGCGCCAGCAGCTTAGGTGAACGAAACACCATATATTTT. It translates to CASSLGERNTIYF.

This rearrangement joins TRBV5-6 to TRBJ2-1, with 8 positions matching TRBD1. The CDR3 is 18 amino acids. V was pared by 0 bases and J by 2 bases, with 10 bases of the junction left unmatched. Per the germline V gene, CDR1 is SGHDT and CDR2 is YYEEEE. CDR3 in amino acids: CASSLVQGANRAYNEQFF. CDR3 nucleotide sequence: TGTGCCAGCAGCTTGGTCCAGGGGGCTAATAGGGCCTACAATGAGCAGTTCTTC.

The CDR3 bases are TGTGCCATCAGTGAGTCCGTTAGGCAAGAGACCCAGTACTTC. This gives the protein CAISESVRQETQYF. V usage is TRBV10-3 and J usage is TRBJ2-5; no clear D. The germline V gene has CDR1 ENHRY and CDR2 SYGVKD. The length of the CDR3 is 14 residues. The V and J ends lost 0 bases and 2 bases respectively, with 7 bases between them.

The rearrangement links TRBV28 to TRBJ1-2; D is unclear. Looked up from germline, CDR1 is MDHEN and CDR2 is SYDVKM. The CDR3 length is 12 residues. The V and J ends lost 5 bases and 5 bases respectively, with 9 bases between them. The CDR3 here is CASSKQRYGYTF. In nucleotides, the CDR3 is TGTGCCAGCAGTAAACAGAGATATGGCTACACCTTC.

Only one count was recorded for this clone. The CDR3 DNA sequence: TGCGCCAGCAGCCCGGTGGTGAGCGGGAGGTCAGGGAATGAGCAGTTCTTC. This codes for CASSPVVSGRSGNEQFF. The rearrangement joins TRBV5-1 to TRBJ2-1; 9 bases are a match to TRBD2. V shed 4 bases, J shed 7 bases, and the junction held 15 bases outside the gene matches. Germline CDR1 reads SGHRS; CDR2 reads YFSETQ. This CDR3 has 17 amino acids.

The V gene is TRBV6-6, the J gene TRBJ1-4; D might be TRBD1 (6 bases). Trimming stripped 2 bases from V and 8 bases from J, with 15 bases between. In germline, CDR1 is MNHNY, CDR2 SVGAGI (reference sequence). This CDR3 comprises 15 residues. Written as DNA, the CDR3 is TGTGCCAGCAGTTACGGACAGACAATAGGGGAAAAACTGTTTTTT. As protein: CASSYGQTIGEKLFF.

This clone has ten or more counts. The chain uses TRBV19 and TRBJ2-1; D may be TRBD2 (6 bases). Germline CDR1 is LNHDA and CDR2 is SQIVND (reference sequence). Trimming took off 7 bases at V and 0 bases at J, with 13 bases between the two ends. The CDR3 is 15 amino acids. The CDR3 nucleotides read TGTGCCAGTACCTGGAGGGGCAGCTCCTACAATGAGCAGTTCTTC. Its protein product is CASTWRGSSYNEQFF.

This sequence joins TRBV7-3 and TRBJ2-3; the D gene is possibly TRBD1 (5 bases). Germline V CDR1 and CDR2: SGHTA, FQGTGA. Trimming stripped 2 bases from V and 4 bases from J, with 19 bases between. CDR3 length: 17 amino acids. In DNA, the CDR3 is TGTGCCAGCAGCTTACGGCCCACACAAGGGGCGGCAGATACGCAGTATTTT. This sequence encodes CASSLRPTQGAADTQYF.

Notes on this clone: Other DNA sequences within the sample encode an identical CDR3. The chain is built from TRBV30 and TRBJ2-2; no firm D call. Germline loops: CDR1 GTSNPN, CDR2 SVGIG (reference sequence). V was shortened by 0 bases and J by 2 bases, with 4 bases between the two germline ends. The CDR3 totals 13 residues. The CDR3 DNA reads TGTGCCTGGAGTGTACTTAACACCGGGGAGCTGTTTTTT. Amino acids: CAWSVLNTGELFF.

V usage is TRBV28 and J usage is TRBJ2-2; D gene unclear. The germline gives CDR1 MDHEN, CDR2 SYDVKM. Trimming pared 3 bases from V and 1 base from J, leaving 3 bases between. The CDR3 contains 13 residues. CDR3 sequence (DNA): TGTGCCAGCAGTTTGTGGAACACCGGGGAGCTGTTTTTT. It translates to CASSLWNTGELFF.

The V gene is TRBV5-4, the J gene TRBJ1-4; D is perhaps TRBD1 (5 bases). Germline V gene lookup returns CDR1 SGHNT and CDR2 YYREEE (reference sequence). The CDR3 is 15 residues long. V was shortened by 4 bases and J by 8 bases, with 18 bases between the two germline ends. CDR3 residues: CASSARGETGEKLFF. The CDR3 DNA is TGTGCCAGCAGCGCACGGGGGGAGACCGGCGAAAAACTGTTTTTT. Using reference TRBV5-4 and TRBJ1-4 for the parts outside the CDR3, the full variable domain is ETGVTQSPTHLIKTRGQQVTLRCSSQSGHNTVSWYQQALGQGPQFIFQYYREEENGRGNFPPRFSGLQFPNYSSELNVNALELDDSALYLCASSARGETGEKLFFGSGTQLSVL.

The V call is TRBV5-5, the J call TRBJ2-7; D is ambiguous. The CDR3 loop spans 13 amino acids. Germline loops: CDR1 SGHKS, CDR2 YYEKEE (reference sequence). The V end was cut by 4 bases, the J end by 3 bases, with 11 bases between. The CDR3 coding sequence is TGTGCCAGCAGCAACGTCCCCAACTACGAGCAGTACTTC. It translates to CASSNVPNYEQYF.

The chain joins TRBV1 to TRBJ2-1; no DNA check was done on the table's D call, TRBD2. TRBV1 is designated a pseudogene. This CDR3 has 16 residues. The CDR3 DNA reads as TGCACCAGCAGCCAAGATCTACCGGCGGCCTACAATGAGCAGTTCTTC. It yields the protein CTSSQDLPAAYNEQFF.